This TCR beta chain comes out of a study of blood T cell repertoires in COVID-19 (TCRdb year 2020). As for the study more broadly: Collaborator samples came from the United States, Italy and Spain and covered acute and convalescent phases of COVID-19. The material from the prospective study consisted of cDNA or gDNA derived from T cells, B-cell-depleted T cells, or PBMCs. Subjects who had been exposed to COVID-19, were actively infected with it, or had recovered from it provided the deeply sampled blood TCRbeta repertoires that made up the dataset. The repertoires were released in a freely available public database intended as a resource for research on the immune response to SARS-CoV-2. The samples were drawn from the first 160 participants of the ongoing ImmuneRACE study and from 1,254 subjects provided by 6 global collaborators. Sample metadata almost always included a de-identified subject ID, COVID-19 status, age in years and sex. Where available, HLA class I and class II types were obtained from metadata supplied by the sample provider rather than from assay-based typing.

The immunoSEQ Assay, a bias-controlled multiplex PCR, was used to amplify TCRbeta CDR3 regions from genomic DNA. For the original study's pipeline: Within the assay, amplification of reference gene primers was used to estimate how many nucleated cells each sample contained. To quantify the absolute abundance of each unique TCRbeta CDR3 rearrangement, sequence reads were collapsed and filtered. For each sample, productive Simpson clonality was calculated as the square root of Simpson's diversity index across productive rearrangements. TCRdb mirrors the immuneACCESS table, restricted to in-frame sequences. Some clones are absent from its copies; in checked studies, under half trace to an unresolved V gene, and the reason for the others is unknown. V and J calls and clone size are copied from that table; D and trimming were computed from the DNA. The sample has 250,000 to 350,000 clones on record, under 90% of them singletons. The ten largest make up about 0.94% of the sample.

At the junction V is shortened by 4 bases and J by 9 bases; bases outside the gene matches: 23. CDR1 and CDR2 are read off the germline V gene as MDHEN and SYDVKM. From its cysteine to its phenylalanine, the CDR3 spans 18 amino acids. CDR3 DNA only is kept here, 54 bases in frame from base 1. On this clone itself: Its target antigen remains unknown. Within one base of it there is no much larger clone, and no base qualities were kept.

Overall study results and their limits: The quantity of clinical and demographic metadata differed by source and by participant and was supplied without curation.

A second Seattle source provided samples from volunteer blood donors who had recovered from COVID-19. Whole blood was collected in K2EDTA tubes by collaborating institutions according to the institutions' own protocols. For TCRbeta analysis, collaborators shipped samples as frozen whole blood, isolated PBMCs, or DNA extracted from either of those sample types. Recombination linked TRBV28 to TRBJ2-7, with 8 bases matching TRBD1. Sequencing was carried out using peripheral blood. The clonotype originates from a woman between 35 and 50 years old who had recovered from COVID-19. The nucleotide sequence reads TGTGCCAGCAGTTCATTTAGGATGGACAGGGTGGAAAGCTTAGCGCAGTACTTC. It specifies CASSSFRMDRVESLAQYF.